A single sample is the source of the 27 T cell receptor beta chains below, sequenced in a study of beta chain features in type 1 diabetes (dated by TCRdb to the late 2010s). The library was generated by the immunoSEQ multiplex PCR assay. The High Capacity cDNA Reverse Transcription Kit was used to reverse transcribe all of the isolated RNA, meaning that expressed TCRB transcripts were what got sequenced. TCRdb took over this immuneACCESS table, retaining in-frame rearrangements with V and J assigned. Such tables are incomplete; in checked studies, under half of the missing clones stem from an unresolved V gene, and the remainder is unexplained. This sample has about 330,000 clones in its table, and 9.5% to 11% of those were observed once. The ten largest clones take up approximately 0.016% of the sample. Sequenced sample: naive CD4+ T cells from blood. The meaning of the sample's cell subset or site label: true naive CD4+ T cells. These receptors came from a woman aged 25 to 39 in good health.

The CDR3: CATSTRQNYEQYF. The CDR3 nucleotides are TGTGCCACCAGCACGAGACAAAACTACGAGCAGTACTTC. The chain employs TRBV15 and TRBJ2-7; D gene unclear. Trimming took 4 bases from V and 3 from J, leaving 10 bases between them. Germline CDR1 reads LNHNV; CDR2 reads YYDKDF (reference sequence). The CDR3 extends over 13 amino acids.

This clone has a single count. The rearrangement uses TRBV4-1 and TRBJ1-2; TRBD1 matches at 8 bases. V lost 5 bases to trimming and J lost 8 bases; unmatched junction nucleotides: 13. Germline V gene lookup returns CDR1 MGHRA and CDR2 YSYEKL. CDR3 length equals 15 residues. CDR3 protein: CASSVAGTGRRGYTF. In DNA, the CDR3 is TGCGCCAGCAGCGTGGCCGGGACAGGACGGAGGGGCTACACCTTC.

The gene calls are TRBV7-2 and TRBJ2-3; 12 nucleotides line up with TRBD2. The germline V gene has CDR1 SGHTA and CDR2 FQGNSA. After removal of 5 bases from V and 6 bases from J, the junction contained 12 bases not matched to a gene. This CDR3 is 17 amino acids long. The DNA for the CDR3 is TGTGCCAGCAGCCCCCGGACTAGCGGGACCGCGCAGGATACGCAGTATTTT. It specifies CASSPRTSGTAQDTQYF.

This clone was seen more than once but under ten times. The CDR3 reads CASSQERARTVYEQYF. The CDR3 nucleotides read TGTGCCAGCAGCCAAGAGAGAGCTAGGACTGTATACGAGCAGTACTTC. V and J are TRBV4-2 and TRBJ2-7, with TRBD2 as a possible D gene (5 bases). With 0 bases removed from V and 4 bases from J, the gap between germline ends came to 16 bases. Germline lookup yields CDR1 LGHNA and CDR2 YNFKEQ. The CDR3 has 16 amino acids.

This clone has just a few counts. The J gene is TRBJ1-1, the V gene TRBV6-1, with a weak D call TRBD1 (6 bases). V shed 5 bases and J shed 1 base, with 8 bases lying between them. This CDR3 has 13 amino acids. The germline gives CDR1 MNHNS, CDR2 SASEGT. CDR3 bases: TGTGCCAGCAGTCGGACAGCGAACACTGAAGCTTTCTTT. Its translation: CASSRTANTEAFF.

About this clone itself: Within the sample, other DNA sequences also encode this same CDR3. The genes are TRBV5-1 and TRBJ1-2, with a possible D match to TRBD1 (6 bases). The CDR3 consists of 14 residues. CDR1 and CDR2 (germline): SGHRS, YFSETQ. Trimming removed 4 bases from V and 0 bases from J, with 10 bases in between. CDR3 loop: CASSRGQTNYGYTF. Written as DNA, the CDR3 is TGCGCCAGCAGCCGAGGACAGACTAACTATGGCTACACCTTC.

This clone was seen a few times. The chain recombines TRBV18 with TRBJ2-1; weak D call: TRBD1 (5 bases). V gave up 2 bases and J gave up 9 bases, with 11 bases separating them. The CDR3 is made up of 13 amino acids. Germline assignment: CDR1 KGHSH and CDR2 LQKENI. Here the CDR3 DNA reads TGTGCCAGCTCACCAAACATCAGGGTTGAGCAGTTCTTC. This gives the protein CASSPNIRVEQFF.

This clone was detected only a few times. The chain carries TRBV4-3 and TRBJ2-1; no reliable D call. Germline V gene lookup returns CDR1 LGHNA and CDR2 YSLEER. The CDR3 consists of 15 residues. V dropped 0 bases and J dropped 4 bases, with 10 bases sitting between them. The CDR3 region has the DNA TGCGCCAGCAGCCAAGATTTTCCGTTTTACAATGAGCAGTTCTTC. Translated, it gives CASSQDFPFYNEQFF.

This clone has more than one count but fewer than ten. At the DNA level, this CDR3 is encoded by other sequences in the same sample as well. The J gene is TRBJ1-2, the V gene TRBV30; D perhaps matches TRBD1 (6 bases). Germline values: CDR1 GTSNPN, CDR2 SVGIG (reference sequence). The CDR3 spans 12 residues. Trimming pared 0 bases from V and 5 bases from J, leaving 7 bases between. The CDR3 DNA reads TGTGCCTGGAGTGTCACAGGGTATGGCTACACCTTC. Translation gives CAWSVTGYGYTF.

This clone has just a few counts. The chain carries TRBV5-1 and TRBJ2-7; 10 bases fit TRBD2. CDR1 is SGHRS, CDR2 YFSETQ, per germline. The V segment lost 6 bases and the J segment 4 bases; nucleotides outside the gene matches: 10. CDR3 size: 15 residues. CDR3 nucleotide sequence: TGCGCCAGCACCCCGCTGGCTAGCGGGAGTTACGAGCAGTACTTC. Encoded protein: CASTPLASGSYEQYF.

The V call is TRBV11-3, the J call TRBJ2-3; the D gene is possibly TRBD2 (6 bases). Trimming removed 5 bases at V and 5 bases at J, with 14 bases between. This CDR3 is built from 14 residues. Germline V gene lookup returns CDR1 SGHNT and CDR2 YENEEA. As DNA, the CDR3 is TGTGCCAGCAGCCGGTCAGGAGGGGTAGATACGCAGTATTTT. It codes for CASSRSGGVDTQYF.

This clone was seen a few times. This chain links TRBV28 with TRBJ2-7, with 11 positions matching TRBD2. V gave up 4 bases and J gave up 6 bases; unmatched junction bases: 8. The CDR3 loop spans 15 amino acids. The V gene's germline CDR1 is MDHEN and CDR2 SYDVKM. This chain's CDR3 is CASSSLSGRAGEQYF. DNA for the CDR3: TGTGCCAGCAGTTCTCTTAGCGGGAGGGCCGGCGAGCAGTACTTC.

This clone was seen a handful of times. The CDR3, as DNA: TGCAGCGTTGAAGGGTGGACTCGTAATGAGCAGTTCTTC. It translates to CSVEGWTRNEQFF. The chain joins TRBV29-1 to TRBJ2-1, with a possible D match to TRBD2 (5 bases). Between the trimmed V and J ends, which lost 1 base and 7 bases, there was a span of 11 bases. CDR1 is SQVTM and CDR2 is ANQGSEA in the germline V gene. There are 13 residues in the CDR3.

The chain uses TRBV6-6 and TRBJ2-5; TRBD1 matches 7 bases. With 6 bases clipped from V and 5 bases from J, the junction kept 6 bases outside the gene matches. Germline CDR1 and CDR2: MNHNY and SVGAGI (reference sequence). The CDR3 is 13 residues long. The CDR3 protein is CASRKDRVETQYF. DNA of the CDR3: TGTGCCAGCAGGAAAGACAGGGTTGAGACCCAGTACTTC.

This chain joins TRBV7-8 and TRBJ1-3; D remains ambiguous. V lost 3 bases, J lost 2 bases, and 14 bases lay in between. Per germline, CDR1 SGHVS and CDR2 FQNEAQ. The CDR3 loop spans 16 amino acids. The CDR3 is CASSFMSVPTGNTIYF. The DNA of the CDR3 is TGTGCCAGCAGCTTTATGAGCGTGCCCACTGGAAACACCATATATTTT.

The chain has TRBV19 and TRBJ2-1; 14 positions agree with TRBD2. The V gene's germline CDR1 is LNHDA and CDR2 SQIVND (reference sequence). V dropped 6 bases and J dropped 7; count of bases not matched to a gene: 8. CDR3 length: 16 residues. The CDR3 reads CASRTGTSGSKNEQFF. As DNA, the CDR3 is TGTGCCAGTAGAACCGGGACTAGCGGGAGTAAAAATGAGCAGTTCTTC.

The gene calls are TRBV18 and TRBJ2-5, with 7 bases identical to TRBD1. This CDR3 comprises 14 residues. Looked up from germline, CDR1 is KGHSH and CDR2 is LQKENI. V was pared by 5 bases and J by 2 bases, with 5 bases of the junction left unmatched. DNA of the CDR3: TGTGCCAGCTCATACCAGGGGGAACAAGAGACCCAGTACTTC. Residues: CASSYQGEQETQYF.

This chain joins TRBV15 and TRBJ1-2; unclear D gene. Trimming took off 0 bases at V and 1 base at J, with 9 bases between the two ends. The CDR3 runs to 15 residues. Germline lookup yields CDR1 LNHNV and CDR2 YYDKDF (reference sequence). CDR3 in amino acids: CATSRDRGVNYGYTF. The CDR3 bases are TGTGCCACCAGCAGAGATCGGGGAGTTAACTATGGCTACACCTTC.

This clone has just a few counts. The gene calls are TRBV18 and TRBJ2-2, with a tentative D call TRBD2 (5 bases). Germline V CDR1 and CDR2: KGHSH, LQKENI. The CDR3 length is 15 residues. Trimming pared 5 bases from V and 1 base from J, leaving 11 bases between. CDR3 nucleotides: TGTGCCAGCTCATCTCGGGGAGAGAACACCGGGGAGCTGTTTTTT. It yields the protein CASSSRGENTGELFF. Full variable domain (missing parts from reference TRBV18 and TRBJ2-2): NAGVMQNPRHLVRRRGQEARLRCSPMKGHSHVYWYRQLPEEGLKFMVYLQKENIIDESGMPKERFSAEFPKEGPSILRIQQVVRGDSAAYFCASSSRGENTGELFFGEGSRLTVL.

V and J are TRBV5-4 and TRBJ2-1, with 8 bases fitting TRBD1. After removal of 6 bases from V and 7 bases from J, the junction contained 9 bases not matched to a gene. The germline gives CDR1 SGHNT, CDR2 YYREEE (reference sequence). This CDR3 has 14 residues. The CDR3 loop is CASTRQGARNEQFF. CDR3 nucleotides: TGTGCCAGCACTCGCCAGGGGGCGCGAAATGAGCAGTTCTTC.

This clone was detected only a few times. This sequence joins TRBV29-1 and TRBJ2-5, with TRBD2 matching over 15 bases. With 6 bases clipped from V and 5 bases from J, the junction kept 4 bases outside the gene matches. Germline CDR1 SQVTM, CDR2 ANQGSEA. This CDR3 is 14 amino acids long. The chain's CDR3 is CSVGLAGGRETQYF. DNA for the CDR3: TGCAGCGTGGGACTAGCGGGAGGCCGGGAGACCCAGTACTTC.

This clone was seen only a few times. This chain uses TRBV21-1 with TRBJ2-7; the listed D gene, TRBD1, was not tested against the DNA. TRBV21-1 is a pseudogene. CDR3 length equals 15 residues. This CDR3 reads CASSNGDRADYEQYF. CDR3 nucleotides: TGTGCCAGCAGCAATGGAGACAGGGCCGACTACGAGCAGTACTTC.

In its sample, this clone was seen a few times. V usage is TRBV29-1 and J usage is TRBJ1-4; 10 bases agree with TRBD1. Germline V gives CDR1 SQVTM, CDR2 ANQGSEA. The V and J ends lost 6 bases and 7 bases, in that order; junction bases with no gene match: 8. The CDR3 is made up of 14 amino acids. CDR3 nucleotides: TGCAGCGTCGGGACAGGGGTCACTGGTGAAAAACTGTTTTTT. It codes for CSVGTGVTGEKLFF. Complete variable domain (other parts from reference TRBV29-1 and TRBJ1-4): SAVISQKPSRDICQRGTSLTIQCQVDSQVTMMFWYRQQPGQSLTLIATANQGSEATYESGFVIDKFPISRPNLTFSTLTVSNMSPEDSSIYLCSVGTGVTGEKLFFGSGTQLSVL.

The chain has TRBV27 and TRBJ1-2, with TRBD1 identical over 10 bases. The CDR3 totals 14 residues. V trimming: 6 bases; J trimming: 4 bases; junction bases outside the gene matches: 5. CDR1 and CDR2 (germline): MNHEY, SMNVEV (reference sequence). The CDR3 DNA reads TGTGCCAGCAGCCCGGGACAGGGGTTCTATGGCTACACCTTC. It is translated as CASSPGQGFYGYTF.

This chain's CDR3 is CASSMGSGPGNTEAFF. For the CDR3, the DNA is TGTGCCAGTAGTATGGGGTCAGGGCCTGGGAACACTGAAGCTTTCTTT. The gene calls are TRBV19 and TRBJ1-1; possible D gene TRBD1, 5 bases. This CDR3 region has 16 residues. V was clipped by 3 bases and J by 1 base, with 15 bases between them. CDR1 and CDR2 (germline): LNHDA, SQIVND (reference sequence).

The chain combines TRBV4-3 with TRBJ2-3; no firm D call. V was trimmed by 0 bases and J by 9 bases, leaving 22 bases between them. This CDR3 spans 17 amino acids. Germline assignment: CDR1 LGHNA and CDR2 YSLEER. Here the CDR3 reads CASSQDRSVFDTLTQYF. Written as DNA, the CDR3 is TGCGCCAGCAGCCAAGACAGGTCGGTGTTCGACACTCTAACGCAGTATTTT.

DNA of the CDR3: TGCAGCGTGCAGGGATATAGCAATCAGCCCCAGCATTTT. As protein: CSVQGYSNQPQHF. The chain joins TRBV29-1 to TRBJ1-5; maybe TRBD1 (5 bases). The CDR3 runs 13 residues. V was cut by 6 bases and J by 0 bases, with 9 bases left in between. CDR1 is SQVTM and CDR2 is ANQGSEA in the germline V gene.